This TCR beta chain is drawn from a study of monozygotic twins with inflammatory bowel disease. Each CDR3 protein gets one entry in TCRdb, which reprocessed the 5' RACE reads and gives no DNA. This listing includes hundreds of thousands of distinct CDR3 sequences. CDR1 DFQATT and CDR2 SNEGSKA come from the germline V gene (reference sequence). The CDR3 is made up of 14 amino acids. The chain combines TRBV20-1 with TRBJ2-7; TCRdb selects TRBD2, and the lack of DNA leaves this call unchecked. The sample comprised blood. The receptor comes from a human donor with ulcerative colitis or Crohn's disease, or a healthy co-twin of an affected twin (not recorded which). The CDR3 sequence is CSASRTSGVYEQYF.